This note documents a single T cell receptor beta chain sequence. Clones were read by immunoSEQ multiplex PCR, and TCRdb kept only the in-frame ones, dropping some. The sample has 250,000 to 350,000 clones; approximately 86% are singletons. Germline V gene sequence: CDR1 SQVTM, CDR2 ANQGSEA. This CDR3 has 16 residues. V lost 3 bases and J lost 0; bases outside the gene matches: 10. The source of the sample is a study of blood T cell repertoires in COVID-19. Study in general: T cells, B-cell-depleted T cells, or PBMCs provided the cDNA or gDNA that served as material.

The sequencing sample was made of peripheral blood. V and J are TRBV29-1 and TRBJ1-2, with 7 nucleotides matching TRBD1. This TCR was sampled from a woman in her fifties or sixties who had recovered from COVID-19. The CDR3 is CSVDGGTDLANYGYTF. The CDR3 region has the DNA TGCAGCGTTGATGGAGGGACAGACCTGGCTAACTATGGCTACACCTTC.